This is a list of T cell receptor beta chains from one sample in a study of T cell changes during pregnancy in multiple sclerosis. Some clones are missing from TCRdb's copy, which holds only in-frame ones; the method was immunoSEQ multiplex PCR. The data hold around 5,400 clones, with about 80% observed a single time. Sample: CD8+ T cells from peripheral blood mononuclear cells, taken in the second trimester of pregnancy. The receptors stem from a female donor in good health, enrolled as a control in a pregnancy study. Each CDR3 is given with its conserved first and last residue. D genes are given only for firm matches. Part of the rows lack a size; the others show once, few, many or a class for expanded clones.

TRBV9	NA	TRBJ2-4	NA	TGTGCCAGCAGCGCAAGGGGTAACATTCAGTACTTC	CASSARGNIQYF
TRBV5-1	TRBD2	TRBJ2-7	NA	TGCGCCAGCAGCTTGGCTCTCTTAAGGTGGACTAGCGGCTCCTACGAGCAGTACTTC	CASSLALLRWTSGSYEQYF
TRBV6-4	TRBD1	TRBJ2-2	NA	TGTGCCAGCAGTGAGTCACAGGGGGTGGCCACCGGGGAGCTGTTTTTT	CASSESQGVATGELFF
TRBV6-4	TRBD2	TRBJ2-3	few	TGTGCCAGCAGTGCCGACGGGAGGGATACGCAGTATTTT	CASSADGRDTQYF
TRBV21-1	NA	TRBJ2-3	NA	TGTGCCAGCACCCCCCCAATGCTAGCGGCAAGCACAGATACGCAGTATTTT	CASTPPMLAASTDTQYF
TRBV14	NA	TRBJ2-1	once	TGTGCCAGCAGCCAAGATCCAGCAGGCCAGGGATATTACAATGAGCAGTTCTTC	CASSQDPAGQGYYNEQFF
TRBV4-2	TRBD2	TRBJ2-7	once	TGTGCCAGCAGCCACACTAGCGGGGGGGGATCGTACGAGCAGTACTTC	CASSHTSGGGSYEQYF
TRBV27	TRBD1	TRBJ2-7	NA	TGTGCCAGCAACACAGGGGACACTGGCGAGCAGTACTTC	CASNTGDTGEQYF
TRBV2	NA	TRBJ2-7	once	TGTGCCAGCAGGGCCGAACCCCTCGAGCAGTACTTC	CASRAEPLEQYF
TRBV9	TRBD1	TRBJ2-1	NA	TGTGCCAGCAGCGAAACAGGGGGCCCCTACAATGAGCAGTTCTTC	CASSETGGPYNEQFF
TRBV20-1	NA	TRBJ2-1	NA	TGCAGTGCAGAGCAGGACAATGAGCAGTTCTTC	CSAEQDNEQFF
TRBV28	TRBD2	TRBJ2-4	NA	TGTGCCAGCAGCGGGCCCGAGCTAGCGGGAGGTATTCTAGCCAAAAACATTCAGTACTTC	CASSGPELAGGILAKNIQYF
TRBV28	TRBD1	TRBJ1-5	NA	TGTGCCAGCAGTTCCTCCCATCAAGCGGGACAGGGCGGGGATCAGCCCCAGCATTTT	CASSSSHQAGQGGDQPQHF
TRBV6-4	TRBD2	TRBJ2-7	NA	TGTGCCAGCAGACCACGTAGCGGGGCGAGCTCCTACGAGCAGTACTTC	CASRPRSGASSYEQYF
TRBV11-2	TRBD1	TRBJ1-5	NA	TGTGCCAGCAGCCCTGGAGGAGCAGGGGGTAAATTGAATCAGCCCCAGCATTTT	CASSPGGAGGKLNQPQHF
TRBV9	TRBD2	TRBJ2-7	medium-sized	TGTGCCAGCAGCGCCCCCTTTATGGGCGGGGGAGACAACGAGCAGTACTTC	CASSAPFMGGGDNEQYF
TRBV28	NA	TRBJ2-2	NA	TGTGCCAGCAGTAACCCAGGGTCGACCGGGGAGCTGTTTTTT	CASSNPGSTGELFF
TRBV19	TRBD2	TRBJ2-2	NA	TGTGCCAGTAGTACTCGACCGGGACTAGCGGGAGTGAACACCGGGGAGCTGTTTTTT	CASSTRPGLAGVNTGELFF
TRBV29-1	TRBD1	TRBJ1-2	NA	TGCAGCGTTGGGGTAGGGACAGGGGATAACTATGGCTACACCTTC	CSVGVGTGDNYGYTF
TRBV4-2	NA	TRBJ2-7	NA	TGTGCCAGCAGCCAAGATGTGGGGGCCGCCTACGAGCAGTACTTC	CASSQDVGAAYEQYF
TRBV7-7	NA	TRBJ2-2	few	TGTGCCAGCAGAGACAGGAGCCTCGGGGAGCTGTTTTTT	CASRDRSLGELFF
TRBV7-2	NA	TRBJ1-4	NA	TGTGCCAGCAGCTTAGGGTGGCGACAAGAAAATGAAAAACTGTTTTTT	CASSLGWRQENEKLFF
TRBV6-1	TRBD1	TRBJ1-5	NA	TGTGCCAGCAGTGGACAGGGACATCAGCCCCAGCATTTT	CASSGQGHQPQHF
TRBV28	NA	TRBJ1-2	NA	TGTGCCAGCAGTCTCCAGGTGCGGGGCGCGAAGGATGGCTACACCTTC	CASSLQVRGAKDGYTF
TRBV6-1	TRBD1	TRBJ1-5	NA	TGTGCCAGCAGTGAAACCCCGACAGGGGTCGGACAGCCCCAGCATTTT	CASSETPTGVGQPQHF
TRBV30	NA	TRBJ2-7	NA	TGTGCCTGGAGGGTGCCTAACTCCTACGAGCAGTACTTC	CAWRVPNSYEQYF
TRBV28	TRBD1	TRBJ2-1	NA	TGTGCCAGCAGTCCCCCGGGACAGGGGGTCTACAATGAGCAGTTCTTC	CASSPPGQGVYNEQFF
TRBV9	NA	TRBJ1-2	NA	TGTGCCAGCAGCGCGGGGGTAGGCTACACCTTC	CASSAGVGYTF
TRBV7-9	NA	TRBJ2-3	NA	TGTGCCAGCAGTTCTAACCCTACGCAGTATTTT	CASSSNPTQYF
TRBV2	TRBD2	TRBJ2-5	NA	TGTGCCAGCGGGGGACTAGCGGGAGGAGAGACCCAGTACTTC	CASGGLAGGETQYF
TRBV10-3	NA	TRBJ1-5	NA	TGTGCCATCAGTGAGGGCATTAGCAATCAGCCCCAGCATTTT	CAISEGISNQPQHF
TRBV7-6	NA	TRBJ2-7	NA	TGTGCCAGCAGCCCCCGAGGGGGGGACTCGGCCTACGAGCAGTACTTC	CASSPRGGDSAYEQYF
TRBV6-1	NA	TRBJ2-7	NA	TGTGCCAGCAGTGAAGGGGCAGGGGAGCCTTACGAGCAGTACTTC	CASSEGAGEPYEQYF
TRBV10-2	NA	TRBJ2-2	NA	TGCGCCAGCCTGACAGGGAACACCGGGGAGCTGTTTTTT	CASLTGNTGELFF
TRBV28	TRBD1	TRBJ1-4	NA	TGTGCCAGCATGTTGGACAGGGGGCTGGAAAAACTGTTTTTT	CASMLDRGLEKLFF
TRBV6-4	NA	TRBJ2-1	once	TGTGCCAGCAGTGACTCGTCGGGAGACTACAATGAGCAGTTCTTC	CASSDSSGDYNEQFF
TRBV7-9	TRBD2	TRBJ2-7	NA	TGTGCCAGCAGCTTGGGACTAGCGGGATACTTCGAGCAGTACTTC	CASSLGLAGYFEQYF